This is a list of T cell receptor beta chains from one sample in a study of cytomegalovirus exposure and HLA in healthy donors. Clones were read by immunoSEQ multiplex PCR, and TCRdb kept only the in-frame ones, dropping some. The repertoire consists of some 61,000 clones, with around 97% occurring once and the leading ten covering around 1.6%. The source material was PBMCs. Receptors were obtained from a woman aged 18 to 35 in good health and CMV-seropositive. Each CDR3 is given with its conserved first and last residue. Fields, in order: J gene, clone size, V gene, D gene, CDR3 DNA, CDR3 protein. The D gene is left open where the match is weak. The size of a clone is reported for some rows only, either as once, few or many, or as a class for expanded clones.

j_call: TRBJ1-3
clone_size: .
v_call: TRBV19
d_call: .
cdr3_nt: TGTGCCAGTAGTATAAGCTGGAGACAGACTCTCTCTGGAAACACCATATATTTT
cdr3_aa: CASSISWRQTLSGNTIYF

j_call: TRBJ2-5
clone_size: .
v_call: TRBV9
d_call: .
cdr3_nt: TGTGCCAGCAGCGTAGATATGGCTGGAGAGACCCAGTACTTC
cdr3_aa: CASSVDMAGETQYF

j_call: TRBJ1-4
clone_size: .
v_call: TRBV4-1
d_call: .
cdr3_nt: TGCGCCAGCAGCCAAGAGGCTAGCGGGAGGGCCAACGGTGAAAAACTGTTTTTT
cdr3_aa: CASSQEASGRANGEKLFF

j_call: TRBJ1-1
clone_size: .
v_call: TRBV28
d_call: .
cdr3_nt: TGTGCCAGCAGTTTATTAAACACTGAAGCTTTCTTT
cdr3_aa: CASSLLNTEAFF

j_call: TRBJ2-4
clone_size: .
v_call: TRBV28
d_call: TRBD1
cdr3_nt: TGTGCCAGCAGTTCCGGACAGGGAGGCAAAAACATTCAGTACTTC
cdr3_aa: CASSSGQGGKNIQYF

j_call: TRBJ2-7
clone_size: .
v_call: TRBV6-1
d_call: TRBD1
cdr3_nt: TGTGCCAGCAGTTCCCGGGACAGGGGCTACGAGCAGTACTTC
cdr3_aa: CASSSRDRGYEQYF

j_call: TRBJ1-4
clone_size: .
v_call: TRBV19
d_call: .
cdr3_nt: TGTGCCAGTAGTACCCGCGGAGCAACTAATGAAAAACTGTTTTTT
cdr3_aa: CASSTRGATNEKLFF

j_call: TRBJ2-3
clone_size: .
v_call: TRBV7-3
d_call: .
cdr3_nt: TGTGCCAGCAGCTTGCGAGGGCAAACAGATACGCAGTATTTT
cdr3_aa: CASSLRGQTDTQYF

j_call: TRBJ1-5
clone_size: .
v_call: TRBV28
d_call: .
cdr3_nt: TGTGCCAGCAGGTCAAATCAGCCCCAGCATTTT
cdr3_aa: CASRSNQPQHF

j_call: TRBJ2-5
clone_size: .
v_call: TRBV5-1
d_call: .
cdr3_nt: TGCGCCAGCAGCTCGGGCCCCGAGGGGACCCAGTACTTC
cdr3_aa: CASSSGPEGTQYF

j_call: TRBJ1-5
clone_size: .
v_call: TRBV27
d_call: TRBD1
cdr3_nt: TGTGCCAGCAGTCGCACAGGGGGCCAAAGCAATCAGCCCCAGCATTTT
cdr3_aa: CASSRTGGQSNQPQHF

j_call: TRBJ2-3
clone_size: .
v_call: TRBV27
d_call: .
cdr3_nt: TGTGCCAGCCCCCCGGAGAGGACGCAGTATTTT
cdr3_aa: CASPPERTQYF

j_call: TRBJ2-7
clone_size: .
v_call: TRBV15
d_call: TRBD2
cdr3_nt: TGTGCCACCAGCCCCCTTGCGGGAGCGGCATACGAGCAGTACTTC
cdr3_aa: CATSPLAGAAYEQYF

j_call: TRBJ2-1
clone_size: .
v_call: TRBV6-5
d_call: .
cdr3_nt: TGTGCCAGCAGTCGCAGGACAGCCTACAATGAGCAGTTCTTC
cdr3_aa: CASSRRTAYNEQFF

j_call: TRBJ2-3
clone_size: .
v_call: TRBV28
d_call: TRBD1
cdr3_nt: TGTGCCATTCCCGGGACAGGGCCAGATACGCAGTATTTT
cdr3_aa: CAIPGTGPDTQYF

j_call: TRBJ1-1
clone_size: .
v_call: TRBV5-4
d_call: .
cdr3_nt: TGTGCCAGCAGCTTGGAGGGGACTGAAGCTTTCTTT
cdr3_aa: CASSLEGTEAFF

j_call: TRBJ1-1
clone_size: .
v_call: TRBV6-5
d_call: .
cdr3_nt: TGTGCCAGCAGTTATCGGTTGAACACTGAAGCTTTCTTT
cdr3_aa: CASSYRLNTEAFF

j_call: TRBJ1-1
clone_size: .
v_call: TRBV27
d_call: .
cdr3_nt: TGTGCCAGCAGTCCGCACAGGGCGGGTGGCACTGAAGCTTTCTTT
cdr3_aa: CASSPHRAGGTEAFF

j_call: TRBJ2-1
clone_size: .
v_call: TRBV28
d_call: .
cdr3_nt: TGTGCCAGCACTACGGGACAATACAATGAGCAGTTCTTC
cdr3_aa: CASTTGQYNEQFF

j_call: TRBJ2-5
clone_size: once
v_call: TRBV6-5
d_call: TRBD2
cdr3_nt: TGTGCCAGCAGTTACGCGGGAGGGCCCCTGGAGACCCAGTACTTC
cdr3_aa: CASSYAGGPLETQYF

j_call: TRBJ2-1
clone_size: .
v_call: TRBV11-2
d_call: TRBD2
cdr3_nt: TGTGCCAGCAGCTTAGTAGCGGGCCGCTACAATGAGCAGTTCTTC
cdr3_aa: CASSLVAGRYNEQFF

j_call: TRBJ2-2
clone_size: .
v_call: TRBV28
d_call: TRBD1
cdr3_nt: TGTGCCAGCAGTTTGCAGGACAGGACCGGGGAGCTGTTTTTT
cdr3_aa: CASSLQDRTGELFF

j_call: TRBJ2-1
clone_size: .
v_call: TRBV5-1
d_call: TRBD2
cdr3_nt: TGCGCCAGCAGCTGGGGGGTAGCGGGAATGGGAGTCAATGAGCAGTTCTTC
cdr3_aa: CASSWGVAGMGVNEQFF

j_call: TRBJ2-5
clone_size: .
v_call: TRBV30
d_call: .
cdr3_nt: TGTGCCTGGAGCGGGGAGACCCAGTACTTC
cdr3_aa: CAWSGETQYF

j_call: TRBJ2-7
clone_size: .
v_call: TRBV18
d_call: .
cdr3_nt: TGTGCCAGCTCAGAGACAGGAAGTTCCTACGAGCAGTACTTC
cdr3_aa: CASSETGSSYEQYF

j_call: TRBJ1-5
clone_size: .
v_call: TRBV28
d_call: TRBD1
cdr3_nt: TGTGCCAGCAGTTTAAAGTTTGGGATTACTTGGACAGGTCGTCCGTCGATGGATCAGCCCCAGCATTTT
cdr3_aa: CASSLKFGITWTGRPSMDQPQHF

j_call: TRBJ2-1
clone_size: once
v_call: TRBV11-2
d_call: .
cdr3_nt: TGTGCCAGCAGCTTAGAAACAAGCGGGGAGCAGTTCTTC
cdr3_aa: CASSLETSGEQFF

j_call: TRBJ2-2
clone_size: once
v_call: TRBV15
d_call: TRBD2
cdr3_nt: TGTGCCACAACCAGGACTAGCGGGCGCGACGGGGAGCTGTTTTTT
cdr3_aa: CATTRTSGRDGELFF

j_call: TRBJ1-1
clone_size: .
v_call: TRBV6-5
d_call: .
cdr3_nt: TGTGCCAGCAGTTACTCGGGGCTTAGATTAGGAGCTTTCTTT
cdr3_aa: CASSYSGLRLGAFF

j_call: TRBJ2-3
clone_size: .
v_call: TRBV9
d_call: .
cdr3_nt: TGTGCCAGCAGCGCTCGAGATAGCACAGATACGCAGTATTTT
cdr3_aa: CASSARDSTDTQYF

j_call: TRBJ1-2
clone_size: once
v_call: TRBV15
d_call: .
cdr3_nt: TGTGCCACCAGTCCGACAGCTGTTCTGAACTATGGCTACACCTTC
cdr3_aa: CATSPTAVLNYGYTF

j_call: TRBJ1-4
clone_size: once
v_call: TRBV6-1
d_call: TRBD1
cdr3_nt: TGTGCCAGCAGTGGAACAGGGGGCATAGGGGGAAAACTGTTTTTT
cdr3_aa: CASSGTGGIGGKLFF

j_call: TRBJ2-2
clone_size: .
v_call: TRBV27
d_call: .
cdr3_nt: TGTGCCAGCAGTTTAACCTACGGGGAGCTGTTTTTT
cdr3_aa: CASSLTYGELFF

j_call: TRBJ1-2
clone_size: .
v_call: TRBV15
d_call: .
cdr3_nt: TGTGCCACCAGCAGAGATTCGGGCAGGGCAGTCTATGGCTACACCTTC
cdr3_aa: CATSRDSGRAVYGYTF

j_call: TRBJ2-2
clone_size: .
v_call: TRBV6-1
d_call: .
cdr3_nt: TGTGCCAGCAGTGAGCTGCGGAGCGCGAACACCGGGGAGCTGTTTTTT
cdr3_aa: CASSELRSANTGELFF

j_call: TRBJ1-5
clone_size: .
v_call: TRBV5-6
d_call: TRBD1
cdr3_nt: TGTGCCAGCAGCTACACCGGGACAGGGGTACAGCCCCAGCATTTT
cdr3_aa: CASSYTGTGVQPQHF

j_call: TRBJ2-1
clone_size: .
v_call: TRBV19
d_call: TRBD2
cdr3_nt: TGTGCCAGTAGTATAGCTGTATCGCCCGGGACTAGTCTCCTCAATGAGCAGTTCTTC
cdr3_aa: CASSIAVSPGTSLLNEQFF

j_call: TRBJ2-7
clone_size: .
v_call: TRBV14
d_call: .
cdr3_nt: TGTGCCAGCAGCCAAGACCTTGTTTCCTACGAGCAGTACTTC
cdr3_aa: CASSQDLVSYEQYF

j_call: TRBJ2-2
clone_size: once
v_call: TRBV27
d_call: .
cdr3_nt: TGTGCCAGCAGTTTAAACCCTAGTGGGTGGGGGGAGCTGTTTTTT
cdr3_aa: CASSLNPSGWGELFF

j_call: TRBJ2-1
clone_size: .
v_call: TRBV7-9
d_call: TRBD2
cdr3_nt: TGTGCCAGCAGCAGGCCGGGACTAGCTAACAATGAGCAGTTCTTC
cdr3_aa: CASSRPGLANNEQFF

j_call: TRBJ2-1
clone_size: .
v_call: TRBV7-8
d_call: .
cdr3_nt: TGTGCCAGCAGCTTAGCAGGACTATCTAGCTACAATGAGCAGTTCTTC
cdr3_aa: CASSLAGLSSYNEQFF

j_call: TRBJ2-2
clone_size: .
v_call: TRBV27
d_call: TRBD1
cdr3_nt: TGTGCCAGCAGGACAGGGGGGACCGGGGAGCTGTTTTTT
cdr3_aa: CASRTGGTGELFF

j_call: TRBJ1-5
clone_size: .
v_call: TRBV10-3
d_call: TRBD1
cdr3_nt: TGTGCCATCAGTGCAGGACAGGGAGATCAGCCCCAGCATTTT
cdr3_aa: CAISAGQGDQPQHF

j_call: TRBJ1-2
clone_size: once
v_call: TRBV4-1
d_call: TRBD1
cdr3_nt: TGCGCCAGCAGCCAGTCTTGGACAGGGTCCTATGGCTACACCTTC
cdr3_aa: CASSQSWTGSYGYTF

j_call: TRBJ2-1
clone_size: once
v_call: TRBV6-1
d_call: .
cdr3_nt: TGTGCCAGCAGTCCGGGACTGTACAATGAGCAGTTCTTC
cdr3_aa: CASSPGLYNEQFF

j_call: TRBJ1-1
clone_size: .
v_call: TRBV6-1
d_call: .
cdr3_nt: TGTGCCAGCAGTGACAGGGTAGGGGCTGAAGCTTTCTTT
cdr3_aa: CASSDRVGAEAFF

j_call: TRBJ2-7
clone_size: .
v_call: TRBV2
d_call: .
cdr3_nt: TGTGCCAGCAGTGAAGCGCAATTGGGCAGGGAGCAGTACTTC
cdr3_aa: CASSEAQLGREQYF

j_call: TRBJ2-1
clone_size: .
v_call: TRBV15
d_call: .
cdr3_nt: TGTGCCACCAGACACCGCGGGTCGGTATCCCACAATGAGCAGTTCTTC
cdr3_aa: CATRHRGSVSHNEQFF

j_call: TRBJ2-4
clone_size: .
v_call: TRBV6-1
d_call: .
cdr3_nt: TGTGCCAGCAGACTCGGGGGAGAAAACATTCAGTACTTC
cdr3_aa: CASRLGGENIQYF

j_call: TRBJ1-2
clone_size: .
v_call: TRBV19
d_call: .
cdr3_nt: TGTGCCAGTTACACTAACTATGGCTACACCTTC
cdr3_aa: CASYTNYGYTF

j_call: TRBJ2-7
clone_size: .
v_call: TRBV4-1
d_call: TRBD1
cdr3_nt: TGCGCCAGCAGCAAGAGGGGACAGGAGAGCTCCTACGAGCAGTACTTC
cdr3_aa: CASSKRGQESSYEQYF